This T cell receptor beta chain was captured by sequencing in a study of T cell repertoires in cytomegalovirus infection. Study context: Selected CMV epitopes included recently identified HLA-C-restricted ones as well as well-studied HLA-B-restricted ones. Matching HLA type, along with CMV infection, was indicated by public TCR beta signatures. Study outcomes and limitations: The ex vivo response was dominated by HLA-C-restricted CMV-specific TCR beta clonotypes. Of the TCR beta families, the public ones yielded a cumulative frequency that identified carriers of CMV plus the relevant HLA.

Comments on this clonotype: Its antigen is currently unknown.

Between the trimmed V and J ends, which lost 4 bases and 6 bases, there was a span of 13 bases. The V gene's germline CDR1 is SGHDN and CDR2 FVKESK. The CDR3 runs 15 residues. TCRdb recomputed calls from the reads with MiXCR, one row per CDR3 protein. The sample carries 700,000 to 900,000 distinct CDR3 sequences, almost 30% recorded once. This rearrangement joins TRBV14 to TRBJ1-6; D is unresolved. This receptor was obtained from a human donor in good health (CMV status not recorded). Some clones in this sample may be carry-over from other donors' samples. The sample consisted of cultured CD8+ T cells from PBMCs, taken from culture after CMV antigen stimulation. In nucleotides, the CDR3 is TGTGCCAGCAGCCTGACCGGACTTGGTAATTCACCCCTCCACTTT. The encoded protein is CASSLTGLGNSPLHF.